This T cell receptor beta chain was profiled in a study of control samples from healthy donors and cancer patients. This table comes from immunoSEQ multiplex PCR, and its TCRdb copy is limited to in-frame clones, with some not included. Of fewer than 150,000 clones in the sample, 91% were seen once. Sequenced input: blood. This sequence was found in a woman between 18 and 29 years old in good health.

This chain's CDR3 is CASSVFRDAKNIQYF. As DNA, the CDR3 is TGCGCCAGCAGCGTGTTCCGGGACGCCAAAAACATTCAGTACTTC. The chain employs TRBV4-3 and TRBJ2-4, with D perhaps TRBD1 or TRBD2 (5 bases each). This CDR3 contains 15 residues. V lost 5 bases, J lost 1 base, and 12 bases lay in between. Looked up from germline, CDR1 is LGHNA and CDR2 is YSLEER.